This T cell receptor (beta chain) was recorded in a study of beta chain features in type 1 diabetes. In its sample, this clone was seen a few times. Its antigen remains unknown. Of the isolated RNA, all was reverse transcribed, and so the sequenced material was expressed TCRB transcripts. Sequencing used immunoSEQ multiplex PCR; TCRdb keeps in-frame clones, though not all of them. The data contain approximately 170,000 clones, approximately 8% of them singletons. Study-level findings and limits: When VDJ junctions were examined, type 1 diabetes patients showed fewer insertions and more deletions. A potential influence of HLA type upon TCRB rearrangement remained unresolved herein. Patients with Type 1 diabetes showed moderately but significantly shorter TCRB CDR3s in all four CD4+ subsets.

CD45RO/CCR7/CD25/CD127/CD95/CD27 sorting isolated CD4+ naive, central memory, regulatory and stem cell-like memory cells. Post-sort purity exceeded 95% for all sorted populations. Trimming shortened V by 0 bases and J by 4 bases, and 7 bases separated the two germline ends. This CDR3 has 14 amino acids. Germline V CDR1 and CDR2: SGDLS, YYNGEE. Sequenced input: central memory CD4+ T cells from blood. The TCR was taken from a woman aged 40 to 49 with type 1 diabetes. V is TRBV9 and J is TRBJ2-2; perhaps TRBD2 as D (5 bases). CDR3 sequence reads: CASSVVGSTGELFF. DNA for the CDR3: TGTGCCAGCAGCGTAGTTGGGAGCACCGGGGAGCTGTTTTTT.